The T cell receptor beta chain under discussion was sequenced for a study of shared clonotypes between healthy human individuals. The CDR3 is 14 amino acids. The V gene's germline CDR1 is MGHDK and CDR2 SYGVNS. Trimming left V 4 bases short and J 4 bases short, with 13 bases between. Only in-frame clones appear in the TCRdb table, and some are missing; sequencing was by immunoSEQ multiplex PCR. The profile shows 2 million to 2.5 million clones, more than 85% of them singletons. This clonotype was obtained from a man between 18 and 29 years old in good health. Some clones in this sample may be carry-over from other donors' samples. The sample was naive CD4+ T cells from PBMCs. The subset: CD45RA+ positively selected. The rearrangement links TRBV25-1 to TRBJ1-2; D is ambiguous. CDR3 loop: CASSADGLIYGYTF. The CDR3 nucleotides read TGTGCCAGCAGTGCGGATGGCCTGATCTATGGCTACACCTTC.